The entry below describes one T cell receptor (beta chain). Its antigen is not identified. This sample is drawn from a study of graft-versus-host responses after intestinal transplantation. Study results and limitations: GvH clones appeared in recipient marrow, some first in ileum or blood.

Germline V gene data show CDR1 as SGHAT and CDR2 as FQNNGV. V dropped 2 bases and J dropped 0 bases, with 3 bases sitting between them. This CDR3 has 13 amino acids. The data were produced by immunoSEQ multiplex PCR, yet TCRdb's version contains in-frame clones alone and is incomplete. The sample has about 130,000 clones, 80% to 95% seen once. Sample: unstimulated CD4+ T cells sorted from spleen or lymph node cells, taken before intestinal transplant. This TCR came from a human donor who received an intestinal transplant. The chain employs TRBV11-2 and TRBJ2-3; D gene uncertain. The CDR3 DNA reads TGTGCCAGCAGCTTACCAAGCACAGATACGCAGTATTTT. Translated: CASSLPSTDTQYF. The full variable domain, rest sourced from reference TRBV11-2 and TRBJ2-3, is EAGVAQSPRYKIIEKRQSVAFWCNPISGHATLYWYQQILGQGPKLLIQFQNNGVVDDSQLPKDRFSAERLKGVDSTLKIQPAKLEDSAVYLCASSLPSTDTQYFGPGTRLTVL.